What follows are 18 T cell receptor beta chains derived from one specimen sequenced in a study of CD4 T cells in relation to SARS-CoV-2 and coronaviruses. CD4+ T cells from unexposed donors were obtained before the COVID-19 pandemic (2011-2018). The cells were cultured for under twelve days before CD4+ T cells were isolated. Repertoires were generated with immunoSEQ multiplex PCR, while TCRdb's copy carries only in-frame clones and drops some. The table lists about 15,000 clones, over 60% of them singletons. No antigens are known for them. The specimen was CD4+ T cells from PBMCs, cultured in vitro. The receptors were gathered from a human donor in good health.

The J gene is TRBJ2-7, the V gene TRBV6-5; possible D gene TRBD1, 6 bases. Germline V lookup: CDR1 MNHEY, CDR2 SVGAGI. Deletions cut 0 bases from V and 0 bases from J, with 12 bases between. This CDR3 contains 16 residues. CDR3 sequence: CASSYSLDSSSYEQYF. In DNA, the CDR3 is TGTGCCAGCAGTTACTCTCTGGACAGTTCCTCCTACGAGCAGTACTTC.

The rearrangement uses TRBV28 and TRBJ2-5; perhaps TRBD2 as D (5 bases). CDR1 is MDHEN, CDR2 SYDVKM, per germline. This CDR3 is built from 15 residues. With 5 bases removed from V and 5 bases from J, the gap between germline ends came to 18 bases. CDR3 sequence: CASSDPPGLKETQYF. For the CDR3, the DNA is TGTGCCAGCAGTGACCCTCCAGGACTCAAGGAGACCCAGTACTTC.

The chain has TRBV28 and TRBJ1-5; D call uncertain. Germline-derived CDR1 and CDR2 are MDHEN and SYDVKM. The CDR3 is made up of 15 amino acids. The germline V and J ends were trimmed by 6 bases and 2 bases, with 14 bases remaining between them. CDR3 in amino acids: CASSPYGDGNQPQHF. CDR3 nucleotide sequence: TGTGCCAGCAGCCCTTATGGGGATGGCAATCAGCCCCAGCATTTT.

This chain joins TRBV2 and TRBJ2-3, with 7 bases that match TRBD1. Germline loops: CDR1 SNHLY, CDR2 FYNNEI. V shed 6 bases, J shed 6 bases, and the junction held 18 bases outside the gene matches. The CDR3 has 17 amino acids. CDR3 DNA: TGTGCCAGCAGAATCTATCCGGGACAGACATATTCGGATACGCAGTATTTT. Translated, it gives CASRIYPGQTYSDTQYF.

This chain joins TRBV28 and TRBJ2-2; the D is unclear. From germline, CDR1 is MDHEN and CDR2 SYDVKM. V was cut by 1 base and J by 4 bases, with 7 bases left in between. This CDR3 comprises 14 residues. The CDR3 region has the DNA TGTGCCAGCAGTTTATCGTATGGCACCGGGGAGCTGTTTTTT. Its translation: CASSLSYGTGELFF.

The V gene is TRBV2, the J gene TRBJ2-2; the D is unclear. Germline-derived CDR1 and CDR2 are SNHLY and FYNNEI. The length of the CDR3 is 15 residues. Trimming stripped 1 base from V and 0 bases from J, with 6 bases between. CDR3 DNA: TGTGCCAGCAGTGAAGGGAACTCGAACACCGGGGAGCTGTTTTTT. As protein: CASSEGNSNTGELFF. Full variable domain (remainder filled in from reference TRBV2 and TRBJ2-2): EPEVTQTPSHQVTQMGQEVILRCVPISNHLYFYWYRQILGQKVEFLVSFYNNEISEKSEIFDDQFSVERPDGSNFTLKIRSTKLEDSAMYFCASSEGNSNTGELFFGEGSRLTVL.

In its sample, this clone was seen once. The V gene is TRBV19, the J gene TRBJ2-3; TRBD2 matches 8 bases. The CDR3 sequence is 15 residues long. From germline, CDR1 is LNHDA and CDR2 SQIVND (reference sequence). The ends lost 4 bases at V and 0 bases at J; junction bases unmatched: 3. The CDR3 loop is CASSSVAGSTDTQYF. The CDR3 DNA reads TGTGCCAGTAGTAGCGTAGCGGGAAGCACAGATACGCAGTATTTT.

The chain recombines TRBV21-1 with TRBJ1-2; TRBD1, the D gene given by the table, was not confirmed from the DNA. TRBV21-1 is listed as a pseudogene. The CDR3 spans 16 residues. The CDR3 DNA is TGTGCCAGCAGCAACCCACGCTCAAAGGGGCTGCGTGGCTACACCTTC. Amino acids: CASSNPRSKGLRGYTF.

The chain couples TRBV10-3 to TRBJ2-1; the D call may be TRBD1 or TRBD2 (6 bases each). The CDR3 sequence is 15 residues long. Germline V gene data show CDR1 as ENHRY and CDR2 as SYGVKD. V shed 4 bases and J shed 4 bases, with 14 bases lying between them. The CDR3 reads CAISGGTSLYNEQFF. The CDR3 DNA follows: TGTGCCATCAGTGGCGGGACAAGTTTATACAATGAGCAGTTCTTC.

This rearrangement joins TRBV7-9 to TRBJ1-2, with D tentatively TRBD1 (5 bases). The CDR3 contains 13 residues. Deletions cut 8 bases from V and 7 bases from J, with 17 bases between. Germline V gives CDR1 SEHNR, CDR2 FQNEAQ (reference sequence). The CDR3 region is CASGHESGAGYTF. The CDR3 DNA follows: TGTGCCAGCGGACATGAATCCGGGGCTGGCTACACCTTC.

This chain uses TRBV3-1 (or the pseudogene TRBV3-2) with TRBJ2-5; possibly TRBD2 for D (6 bases). With 4 bases removed from V and 6 bases from J, the gap between germline ends came to 15 bases. The germline gives CDR1 LGHDT, CDR2 YNNKEL (reference sequence). CDR3 length equals 14 residues. Here the CDR3 reads CASSLMMGGQTQYF. DNA of the CDR3: TGTGCCAGCAGCCTAATGATGGGGGGACAGACCCAGTACTTC.

V is TRBV9 and J is TRBJ1-2; 8 bases align to TRBD1. This CDR3 has 15 residues. CDR1 is SGDLS, CDR2 YYNGEE, per germline. The V gene end was trimmed by 0 bases and the J gene end by 7 bases; junction bases not matched to a gene: 8. The CDR3 nucleotides read TGTGCCAGCAGCGTAGGTATACAGGGGGATCGTGGCTACACCTTC. Its translation is CASSVGIQGDRGYTF.

The chain is built from TRBV15 and TRBJ1-1; D gene ambiguous. V lost 6 bases, J lost 3 bases, and 11 bases lay in between. This CDR3 has 13 amino acids. CDR1 is LNHNV and CDR2 is YYDKDF in the germline V gene (reference sequence). The CDR3 spells CATSARQDTEAFF. In DNA form, the CDR3 reads TGTGCCACCAGTGCTAGGCAGGACACTGAAGCTTTCTTT.

The CDR3 bases are TGTGCCAGCAGCTTAGGGACAGGGAGGGTTCAAGAGACCCAGTACTTC. It yields the protein CASSLGTGRVQETQYF. The V and J genes are TRBV7-9 and TRBJ2-5; D is possibly TRBD1 (8 bases). The CDR3 has 16 residues. Germline V gives CDR1 SEHNR, CDR2 FQNEAQ (reference sequence). Trimming took off 1 base at V and 2 bases at J, with 14 bases between the two ends. Looking up the rest from reference TRBV7-9 and TRBJ2-5 gives the full variable domain: DTGVSQNPRHKITKRGQNVTFRCDPISEHNRLYWYRQTLGQGPEFLTYFQNEAQLEKSRLLSDRFSAERPKGSFSTLEIQRTEQGDSAMYLCASSLGTGRVQETQYFGPGTRLLVL.

V is TRBV10-2 and J is TRBJ2-3; a possible D gene is TRBD2 (5 bases). The CDR3 runs 13 residues. Trimming shortened V by 6 bases and J by 2 bases, and 9 bases separated the two germline ends. Germline CDR1 reads WSHSY; CDR2 reads SAAADI. The CDR3: CASRLGVTDTQYF. CDR3 in DNA: TGCGCCAGCAGACTAGGAGTCACAGATACGCAGTATTTT.

The V call is TRBV7-3, the J call TRBJ1-1; D gene ambiguous. Trimming removed 0 bases at V and 4 bases at J, with 6 bases between. The CDR3 is made up of 13 amino acids. Looked up from germline, CDR1 is SGHTA and CDR2 is FQGTGA. DNA for the CDR3: TGTGCCAGCAGCTTAACGGGGAGCACTGAAGCTTTCTTT. Protein product: CASSLTGSTEAFF. Together with reference TRBV7-3 and TRBJ1-1, the CDR3 gives the full variable domain: GAGVSQTPSNKVTEKGKYVELRCDPISGHTALYWYRQSLGQGPEFLIYFQGTGAADDSGLPNDRFFAVRPEGSVSTLKIQRTERGDSAVYLCASSLTGSTEAFFGQGTRLTVV.

CDR3 DNA: TGTGCCAGCAGCCCAGCGGGAGGGCCGGGAGATACGCAGTATTTT. Translated: CASSPAGGPGDTQYF. The genes are TRBV6-6 and TRBJ2-3; TRBD2 matches 10 bases. Germline-derived CDR1 and CDR2 are MNHNY and SVGAGI (reference sequence). The V and J ends lost 6 bases and 5 bases, in that order; junction bases with no gene match: 8. This CDR3 has 15 residues.

The genes are TRBV19 and TRBJ1-5; TRBD1 aligns across 9 bases. CDR1 is LNHDA, CDR2 SQIVND, per germline (reference sequence). This CDR3 is built from 14 residues. V lost 6 bases to trimming and J lost 5 bases; unmatched junction nucleotides: 5. The CDR3 DNA is TGTGCCAGTAGCCCGACAGGGGGTGATCAGCCCCAGCATTTT. It encodes CASSPTGGDQPQHF.